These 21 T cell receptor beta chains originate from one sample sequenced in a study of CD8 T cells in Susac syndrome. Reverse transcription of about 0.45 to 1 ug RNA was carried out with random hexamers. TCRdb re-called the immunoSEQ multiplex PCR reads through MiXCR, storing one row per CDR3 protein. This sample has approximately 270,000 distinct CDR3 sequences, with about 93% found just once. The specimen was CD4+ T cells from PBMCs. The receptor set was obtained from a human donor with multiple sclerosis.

The CDR3 DNA follows: TGCAGTGCTAGAGATTACAGACGGAACACTGAAGCTTTCTTT. The encoded protein is CSARDYRRNTEAFF. V and J are TRBV20-1 and TRBJ1-1; D gene unclear. Trimming removed 0 bases from V and 1 base from J, with 9 bases in between. Germline loops: CDR1 DFQATT, CDR2 SNEGSKA (reference sequence). CDR3 length: 14 amino acids.

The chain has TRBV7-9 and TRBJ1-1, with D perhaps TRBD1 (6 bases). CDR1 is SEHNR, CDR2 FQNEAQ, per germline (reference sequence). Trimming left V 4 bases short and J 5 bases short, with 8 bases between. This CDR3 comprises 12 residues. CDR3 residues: CASSYRETEAFF. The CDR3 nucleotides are TGTGCCAGCAGCTACAGGGAAACTGAAGCTTTCTTT.

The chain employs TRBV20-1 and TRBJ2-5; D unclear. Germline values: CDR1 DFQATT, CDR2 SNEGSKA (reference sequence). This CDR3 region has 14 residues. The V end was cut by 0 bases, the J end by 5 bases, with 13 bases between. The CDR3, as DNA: TGCAGTGCTAGAGATCCAGGCCCTGGGGAGACCCAGTACTTC. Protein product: CSARDPGPGETQYF.

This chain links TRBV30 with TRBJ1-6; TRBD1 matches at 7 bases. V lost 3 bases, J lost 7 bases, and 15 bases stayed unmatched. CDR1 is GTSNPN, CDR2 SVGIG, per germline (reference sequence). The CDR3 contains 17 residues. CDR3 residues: CAWRAFEGATFNSPLHF. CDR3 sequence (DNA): TGTGCCTGGAGAGCCTTCGAGGGGGCGACTTTCAATTCACCCCTCCACTTT.

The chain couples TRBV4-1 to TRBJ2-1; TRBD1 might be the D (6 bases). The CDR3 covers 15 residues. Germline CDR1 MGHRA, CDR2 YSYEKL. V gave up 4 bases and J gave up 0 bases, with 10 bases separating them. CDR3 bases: TGCGCCAGCAGCCTCCAGGGGAGCTCCTACAATGAGCAGTTCTTC. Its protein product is CASSLQGSSYNEQFF.

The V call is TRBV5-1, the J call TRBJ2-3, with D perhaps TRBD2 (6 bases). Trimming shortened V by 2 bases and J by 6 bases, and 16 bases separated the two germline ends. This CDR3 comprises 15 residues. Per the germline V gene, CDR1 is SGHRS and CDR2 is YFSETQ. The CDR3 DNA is TGCGCCAGCAGCTTCGTAAGCGGGCGGCGGGATACGCAGTATTTT. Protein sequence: CASSFVSGRRDTQYF.

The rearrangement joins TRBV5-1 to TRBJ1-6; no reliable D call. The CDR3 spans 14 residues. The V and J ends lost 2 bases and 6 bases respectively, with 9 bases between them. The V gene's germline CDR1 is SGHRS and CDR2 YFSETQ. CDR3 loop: CASSFGVRNSPLHF. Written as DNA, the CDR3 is TGCGCCAGCAGCTTCGGGGTCCGTAATTCACCCCTCCACTTT.

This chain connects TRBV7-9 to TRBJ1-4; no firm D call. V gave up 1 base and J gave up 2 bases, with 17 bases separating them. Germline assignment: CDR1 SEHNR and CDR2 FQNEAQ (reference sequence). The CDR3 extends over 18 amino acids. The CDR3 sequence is CASSLVRSTRTTNEKLFF. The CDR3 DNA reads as TGTGCCAGCAGCTTAGTAAGATCGACAAGAACGACTAATGAAAAACTGTTTTTT. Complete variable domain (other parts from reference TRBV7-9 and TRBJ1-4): DTGVSQNPRHKITKRGQNVTFRCDPISEHNRLYWYRQTLGQGPEFLTYFQNEAQLEKSRLLSDRFSAERPKGSFSTLEIQRTEQGDSAMYLCASSLVRSTRTTNEKLFFGSGTQLSVL.

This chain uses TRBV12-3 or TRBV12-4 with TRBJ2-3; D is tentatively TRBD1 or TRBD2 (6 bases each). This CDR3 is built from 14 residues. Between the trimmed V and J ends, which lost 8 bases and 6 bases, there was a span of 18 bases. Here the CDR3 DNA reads TGTGCCAGCCGAAGGGCGGGAAGGGGGGATACGCAGTATTTT. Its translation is CASRRAGRGDTQYF.

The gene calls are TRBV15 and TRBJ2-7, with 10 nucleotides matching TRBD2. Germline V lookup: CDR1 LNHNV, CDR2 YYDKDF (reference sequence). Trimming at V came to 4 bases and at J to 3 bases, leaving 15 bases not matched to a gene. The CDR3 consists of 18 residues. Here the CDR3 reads CATSTQTPGLARYYEQYF. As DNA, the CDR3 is TGTGCCACCAGCACACAAACCCCGGGACTAGCGAGATACTACGAGCAGTACTTC.

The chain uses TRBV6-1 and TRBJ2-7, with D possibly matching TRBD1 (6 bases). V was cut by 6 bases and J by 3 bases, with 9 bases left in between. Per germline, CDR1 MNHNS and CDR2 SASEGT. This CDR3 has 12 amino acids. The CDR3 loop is CASSTGFYEQYF. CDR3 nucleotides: TGTGCCAGCAGCACAGGGTTCTACGAGCAGTACTTC.

In DNA, the CDR3 is TGTGCCAGCAGTTACTTCGTAGACGGACAGAACACTGAAGCTTTCTTT. Its protein product is CASSYFVDGQNTEAFF. The rearrangement joins TRBV6-5 to TRBJ1-1; maybe TRBD1 (5 bases). V was trimmed by 1 base and J by 1 base, leaving 13 bases between them. Germline lookup yields CDR1 MNHEY and CDR2 SVGAGI. CDR3 size: 16 residues.

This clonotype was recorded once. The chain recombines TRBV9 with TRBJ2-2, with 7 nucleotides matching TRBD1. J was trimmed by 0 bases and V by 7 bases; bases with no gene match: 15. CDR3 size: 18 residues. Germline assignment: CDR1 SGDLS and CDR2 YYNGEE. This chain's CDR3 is CASSPRTGYSTNTGELFF. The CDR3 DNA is TGTGCCAGCTCCCCAAGGACAGGCTACTCCACGAACACCGGGGAGCTGTTTTTT. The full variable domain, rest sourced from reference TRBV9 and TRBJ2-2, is DSGVTQTPKHLITATGQRVTLRCSPRSGDLSVYWYQQSLDQGLQFLIQYYNGEERAKGNILERFSAQQFPDLHSELNLSSLELGDSALYFCASSPRTGYSTNTGELFFGEGSRLTVL.

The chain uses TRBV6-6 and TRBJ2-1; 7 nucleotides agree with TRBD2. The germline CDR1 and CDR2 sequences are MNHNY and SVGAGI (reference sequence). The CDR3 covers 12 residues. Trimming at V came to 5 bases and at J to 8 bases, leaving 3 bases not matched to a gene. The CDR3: CASSIGGDEQFF. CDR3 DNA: TGTGCCAGCAGTATTGGGGGGGATGAGCAGTTCTTC.

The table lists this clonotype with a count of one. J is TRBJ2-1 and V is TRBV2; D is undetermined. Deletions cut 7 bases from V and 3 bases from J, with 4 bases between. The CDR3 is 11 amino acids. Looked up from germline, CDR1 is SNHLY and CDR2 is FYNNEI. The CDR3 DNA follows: TGTGCCAGCAAGGACTACAATGAGCAGTTCTTC. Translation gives CASKDYNEQFF. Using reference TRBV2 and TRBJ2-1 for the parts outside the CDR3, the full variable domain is EPEVTQTPSHQVTQMGQEVILRCVPISNHLYFYWYRQILGQKVEFLVSFYNNEISEKSEIFDDQFSVERPDGSNFTLKIRSTKLEDSAMYFCASKDYNEQFFGPGTRLTVL.

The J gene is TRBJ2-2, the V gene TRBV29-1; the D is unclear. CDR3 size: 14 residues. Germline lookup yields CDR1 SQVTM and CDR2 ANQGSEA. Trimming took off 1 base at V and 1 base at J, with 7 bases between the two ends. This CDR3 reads CSVEGRVNTGELFF. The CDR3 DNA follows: TGCAGCGTTGAAGGTCGGGTGAACACCGGGGAGCTGTTTTTT.

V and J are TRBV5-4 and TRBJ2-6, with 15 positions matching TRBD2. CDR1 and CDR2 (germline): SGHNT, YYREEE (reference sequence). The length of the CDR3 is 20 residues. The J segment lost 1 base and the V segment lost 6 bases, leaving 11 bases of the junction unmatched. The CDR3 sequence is CASNRKGLAGGGSGANVLTF. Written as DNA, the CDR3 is TGTGCCAGCAACAGAAAGGGACTAGCGGGAGGAGGGTCTGGGGCCAACGTCCTGACTTTC. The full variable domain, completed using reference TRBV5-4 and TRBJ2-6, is ETGVTQSPTHLIKTRGQQVTLRCSSQSGHNTVSWYQQALGQGPQFIFQYYREEENGRGNFPPRFSGLQFPNYSSELNVNALELDDSALYLCASNRKGLAGGGSGANVLTFGAGSRLTVL.

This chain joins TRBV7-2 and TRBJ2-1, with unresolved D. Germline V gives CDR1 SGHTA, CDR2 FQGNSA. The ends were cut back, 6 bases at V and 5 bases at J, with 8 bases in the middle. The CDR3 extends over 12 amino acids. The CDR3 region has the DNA TGTGCCAGCAGACTGCTAAACAATGAGCAGTTCTTC. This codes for CASRLLNNEQFF.

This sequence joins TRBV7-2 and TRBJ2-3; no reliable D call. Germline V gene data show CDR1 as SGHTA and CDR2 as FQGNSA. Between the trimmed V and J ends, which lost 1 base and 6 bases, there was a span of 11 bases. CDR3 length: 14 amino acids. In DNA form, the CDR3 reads TGTGCCAGCAGCTTAGGGCCTAGTCGGGATACGCAGTATTTT. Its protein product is CASSLGPSRDTQYF.

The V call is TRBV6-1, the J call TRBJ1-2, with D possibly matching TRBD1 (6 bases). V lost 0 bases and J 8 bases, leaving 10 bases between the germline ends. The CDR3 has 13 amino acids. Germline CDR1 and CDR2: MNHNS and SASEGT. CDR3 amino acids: CASSEARGRGYTF. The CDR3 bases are TGTGCCAGCAGTGAAGCCAGGGGACGGGGCTACACCTTC.

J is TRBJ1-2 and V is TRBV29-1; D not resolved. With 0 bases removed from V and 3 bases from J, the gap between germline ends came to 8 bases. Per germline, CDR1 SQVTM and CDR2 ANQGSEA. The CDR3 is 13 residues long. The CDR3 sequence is CSVEDQRDYGYTF. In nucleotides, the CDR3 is TGCAGCGTTGAAGACCAAAGGGACTATGGCTACACCTTC.